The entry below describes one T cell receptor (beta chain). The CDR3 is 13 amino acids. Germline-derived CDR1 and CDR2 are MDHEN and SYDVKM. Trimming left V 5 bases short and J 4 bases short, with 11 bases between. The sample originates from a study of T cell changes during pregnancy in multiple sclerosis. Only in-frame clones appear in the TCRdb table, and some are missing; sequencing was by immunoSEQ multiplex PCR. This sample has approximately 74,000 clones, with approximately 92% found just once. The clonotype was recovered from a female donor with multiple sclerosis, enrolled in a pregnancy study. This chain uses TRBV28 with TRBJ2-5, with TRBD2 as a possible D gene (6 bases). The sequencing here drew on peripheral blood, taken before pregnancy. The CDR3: CASSPGTPETQYF. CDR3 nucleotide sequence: TGTGCCAGCAGTCCGGGGACTCCAGAGACCCAGTACTTC.